These 5 T cell receptor beta chains were sequenced from one sample in a study of cytomegalovirus exposure and HLA in healthy donors. The PCR ran on 60 Vbeta and 13 Jbeta primers. Sequencing used immunoSEQ multiplex PCR; TCRdb keeps in-frame clones, though not all of them. This sample has under 100,000 clones; about two thirds occur once, and the top ten carry more than 12%. Sequenced sample: PBMCs. Receptors were obtained from a woman in her 50s in good health and CMV-seropositive.

A note on this clone: This sample includes further DNA sequences coding for the same CDR3. The rearrangement uses TRBV30 and TRBJ1-1; unclear D gene. There are 14 residues in the CDR3. Between the trimmed V and J ends, which lost 0 bases and 5 bases, there was a span of 13 bases. Germline loops: CDR1 GTSNPN, CDR2 SVGIG (reference sequence). CDR3 sequence reads: CAWSVGGFLTEAFF. The DNA of the CDR3 is TGTGCCTGGAGTGTAGGCGGTTTCTTGACTGAAGCTTTCTTT.

This clone was detected a few times. The DNA is omitted, as the CDR3 cannot be located on it reliably, and the CDR3 follows TCRdb's listing. The chain couples TRBV28 to TRBJ1-2; the D call in the table, TRBD1, was not verified against the DNA. From germline, CDR1 is MDHEN and CDR2 SYDVKM. The CDR3 is 15 amino acids in total, end residues counted. CDR3 in amino acids: CASSFLAGLWGGYTF.

The sample holds a few counts of this clone. CDR3 sequence: CASSYGQGAGNEQFF. The CDR3 nucleotides read TGTGCCAGTAGCTACGGACAGGGGGCTGGTAATGAGCAGTTCTTC. The chain uses TRBV19 and TRBJ2-1; 11 bases match TRBD1. The germline CDR1 and CDR2 sequences are LNHDA and SQIVND (reference sequence). The CDR3 is 15 amino acids. V shed 6 bases, J shed 7 bases, and the junction held 8 bases outside the gene matches. Full variable domain (outside the CDR3, taken from reference TRBV19 and TRBJ2-1): DGGITQSPKYLFRKEGQNVTLSCEQNLNHDAMYWYRQDPGQGLRLIYYSQIVNDFQKGDIAEGYSVSREKKESFPLTVTSAQKNPTAFYLCASSYGQGAGNEQFFGPGTRLTVL.

The chain couples TRBV27 to TRBJ1-5; unclear D gene. V lost 5 bases and J 5 bases, leaving 7 bases between the germline ends. Germline V gives CDR1 MNHEY, CDR2 SMNVEV (reference sequence). The CDR3 has 12 amino acids. The CDR3 sequence: CASSLRDQPQHF. The DNA of the CDR3 is TGTGCCAGCAGTCTCCGGGATCAGCCCCAGCATTTT.

The chain recombines TRBV14 with TRBJ2-1; no clear D. The V gene's germline CDR1 is SGHDN and CDR2 FVKESK. Trimming left V 4 bases short and J 5 bases short, with 15 bases between. The CDR3 has 15 amino acids. CDR3 DNA: TGTGCCAGCAGCCGAAACCCACAACCCCACAATGAGCAGTTCTTC. This translates into CASSRNPQPHNEQFF. The whole variable domain, filled in from reference TRBV14 and TRBJ2-1, reads EAGVTQFPSHSVIEKGQTVTLRCDPISGHDNLYWYRRVMGKEIKFLLHFVKESKQDESGMPNNRFLAERTGGTYSTLKVQPAELEDSGVYFCASSRNPQPHNEQFFGPGTRLTVL.